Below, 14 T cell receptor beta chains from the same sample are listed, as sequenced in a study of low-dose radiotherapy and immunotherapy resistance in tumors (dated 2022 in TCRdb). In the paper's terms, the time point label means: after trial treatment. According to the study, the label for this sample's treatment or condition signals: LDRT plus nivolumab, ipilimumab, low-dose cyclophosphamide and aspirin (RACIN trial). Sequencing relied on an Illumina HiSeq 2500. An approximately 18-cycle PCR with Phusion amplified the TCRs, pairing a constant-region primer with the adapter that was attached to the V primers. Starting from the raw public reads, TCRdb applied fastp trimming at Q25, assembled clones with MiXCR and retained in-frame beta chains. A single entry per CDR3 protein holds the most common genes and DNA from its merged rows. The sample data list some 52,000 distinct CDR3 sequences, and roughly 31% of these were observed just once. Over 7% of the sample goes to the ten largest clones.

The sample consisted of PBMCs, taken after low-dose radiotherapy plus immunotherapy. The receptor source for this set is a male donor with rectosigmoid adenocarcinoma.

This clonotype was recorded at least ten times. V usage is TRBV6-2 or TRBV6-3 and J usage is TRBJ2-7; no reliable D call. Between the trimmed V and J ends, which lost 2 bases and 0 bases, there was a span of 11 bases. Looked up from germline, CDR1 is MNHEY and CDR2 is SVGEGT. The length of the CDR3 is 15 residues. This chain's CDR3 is CASSYTWSYSYEQYF. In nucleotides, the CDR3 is TGTGCCAGCAGTTACACGTGGAGTTACTCCTACGAGCAGTACTTC.

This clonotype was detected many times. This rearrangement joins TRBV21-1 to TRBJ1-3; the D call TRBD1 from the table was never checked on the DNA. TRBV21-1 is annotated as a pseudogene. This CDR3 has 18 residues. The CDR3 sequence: CASSKEVRGGASGNTIYF. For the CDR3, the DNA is TGTGCCAGCAGCAAAGAGGTCAGGGGGGGTGCCTCTGGAAACACCATATATTTT.

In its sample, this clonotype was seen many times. CDR3 DNA sequence: TGCAGCGTTGGGTGGGGGGGAAACTACGAGCAGTACTTC. This codes for CSVGWGGNYEQYF. The gene calls are TRBV29-1 and TRBJ2-7; 7 nucleotides align to TRBD2. In germline, CDR1 is SQVTM, CDR2 ANQGSEA. The trim removed 4 bases at V and 3 bases at J, leaving 6 bases unmatched. The CDR3 has 13 residues.

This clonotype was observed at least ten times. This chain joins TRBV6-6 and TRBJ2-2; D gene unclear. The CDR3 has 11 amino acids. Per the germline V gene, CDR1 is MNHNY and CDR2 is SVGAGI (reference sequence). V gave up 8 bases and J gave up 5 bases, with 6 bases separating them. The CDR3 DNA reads TGTGCCAGCGGCCCAACCGGGGAGCTGTTTTTT. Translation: CASGPTGELFF.

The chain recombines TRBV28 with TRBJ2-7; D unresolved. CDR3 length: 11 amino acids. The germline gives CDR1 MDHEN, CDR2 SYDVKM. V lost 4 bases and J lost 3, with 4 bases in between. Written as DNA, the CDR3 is TGTGCCAGCAGTTCGAACTACGAGCAGTACTTC. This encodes CASSSNYEQYF.

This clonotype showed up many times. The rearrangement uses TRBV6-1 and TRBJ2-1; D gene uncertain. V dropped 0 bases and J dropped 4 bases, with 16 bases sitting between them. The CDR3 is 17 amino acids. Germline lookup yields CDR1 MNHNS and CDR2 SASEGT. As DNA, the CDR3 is TGTGCCAGCAGTGAAGCGCTAGGCTTCCGGCTATACAATGAGCAGTTCTTC. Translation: CASSEALGFRLYNEQFF.

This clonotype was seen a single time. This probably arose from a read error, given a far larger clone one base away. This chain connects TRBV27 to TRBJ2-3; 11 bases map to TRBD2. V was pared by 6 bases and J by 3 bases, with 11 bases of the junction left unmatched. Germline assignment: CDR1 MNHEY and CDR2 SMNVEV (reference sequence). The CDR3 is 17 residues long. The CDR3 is CASRLALAGGLTDTQYF. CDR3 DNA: TGTGCCAGCAGATTAGCGCTAGCGGGGGGTCTAACAGATACGCAGTATTTT.

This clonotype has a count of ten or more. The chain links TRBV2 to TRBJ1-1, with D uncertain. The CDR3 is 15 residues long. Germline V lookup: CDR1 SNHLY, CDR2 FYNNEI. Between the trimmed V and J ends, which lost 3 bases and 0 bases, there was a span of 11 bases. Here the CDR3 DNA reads TGTGCCAGCAGTGATGGGAGCGGGATGAACACTGAAGCTTTCTTT. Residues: CASSDGSGMNTEAFF.

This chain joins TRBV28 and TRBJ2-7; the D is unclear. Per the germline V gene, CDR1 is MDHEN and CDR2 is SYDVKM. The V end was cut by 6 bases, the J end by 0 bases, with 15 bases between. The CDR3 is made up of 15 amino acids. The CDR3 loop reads CASSQIIPSSYEQYF. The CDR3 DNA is TGTGCCAGCAGCCAAATAATTCCTAGCTCCTACGAGCAGTACTTC.

This chain's CDR3 is CASSLNGLAPGELFF. The CDR3 nucleotides are TGTGCCAGCAGCCTCAACGGACTAGCACCCGGGGAGCTGTTTTTT. The chain is built from TRBV6-2 or TRBV6-3 and TRBJ2-2, with 8 bases aligning to TRBD2. Unmatched junction bases numbered 9, after V lost 6 bases and J lost 6 bases. Germline V gives CDR1 MNHEY, CDR2 SVGEGT. This CDR3 has 15 amino acids.

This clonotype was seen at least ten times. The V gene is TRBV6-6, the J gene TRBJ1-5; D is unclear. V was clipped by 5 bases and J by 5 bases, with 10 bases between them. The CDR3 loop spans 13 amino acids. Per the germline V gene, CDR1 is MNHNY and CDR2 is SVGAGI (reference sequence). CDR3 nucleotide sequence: TGTGCCAGCAGTAGAGAGAATGATCAGCCCCAGCATTTT. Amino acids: CASSRENDQPQHF.

Written as DNA, the CDR3 is TGTGCCAGCAGCTTAGGAGTGGTGCGCACAGATACGCAGTATTTT. This translates into CASSLGVVRTDTQYF. The V and J genes are TRBV7-2 and TRBJ2-3; no clear D. Per the germline V gene, CDR1 is SGHTA and CDR2 is FQGNSA. With 1 base removed from V and 1 base from J, the gap between germline ends came to 9 bases. This CDR3 is 15 amino acids long.

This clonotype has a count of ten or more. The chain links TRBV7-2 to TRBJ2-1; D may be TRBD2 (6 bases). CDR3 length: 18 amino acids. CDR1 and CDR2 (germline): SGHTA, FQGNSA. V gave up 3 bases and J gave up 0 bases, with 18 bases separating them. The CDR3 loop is CASSFSIAVIPSYNEQFF. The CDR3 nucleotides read TGTGCCAGCAGCTTCTCAATAGCGGTGATTCCCTCCTACAATGAGCAGTTCTTC.

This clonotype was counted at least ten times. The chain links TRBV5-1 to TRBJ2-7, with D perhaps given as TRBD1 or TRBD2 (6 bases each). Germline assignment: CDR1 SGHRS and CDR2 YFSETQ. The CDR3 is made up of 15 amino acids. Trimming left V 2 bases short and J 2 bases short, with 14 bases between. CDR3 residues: CASSFLGGATYEQYF. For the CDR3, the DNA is TGCGCCAGCAGCTTTTTGGGGGGCGCCACCTACGAGCAGTACTTC.